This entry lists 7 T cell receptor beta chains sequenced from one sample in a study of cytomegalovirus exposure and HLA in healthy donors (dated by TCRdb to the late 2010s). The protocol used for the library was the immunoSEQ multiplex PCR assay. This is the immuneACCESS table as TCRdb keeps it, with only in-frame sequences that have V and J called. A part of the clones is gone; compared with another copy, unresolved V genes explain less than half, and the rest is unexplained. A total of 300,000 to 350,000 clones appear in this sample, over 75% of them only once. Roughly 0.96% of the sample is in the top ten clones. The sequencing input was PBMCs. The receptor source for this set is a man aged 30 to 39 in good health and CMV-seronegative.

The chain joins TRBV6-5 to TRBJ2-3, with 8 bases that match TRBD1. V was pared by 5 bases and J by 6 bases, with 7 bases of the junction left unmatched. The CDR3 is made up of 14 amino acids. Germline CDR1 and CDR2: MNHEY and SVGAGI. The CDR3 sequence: CASSADRVVDTQYF. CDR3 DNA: TGTGCCAGCAGTGCGGACAGGGTGGTGGATACGCAGTATTTT.

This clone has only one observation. CDR3 DNA sequence: TGTGCCAGCAGCTCGGACAGGGATGGCTACACCTTC. Protein: CASSSDRDGYTF. This chain connects TRBV7-8 to TRBJ1-2, with 8 nucleotides matching TRBD1. The CDR3 consists of 12 residues. Germline V lookup: CDR1 SGHVS, CDR2 FQNEAQ. J was trimmed by 6 bases and V by 4 bases; bases with no gene match: 1.

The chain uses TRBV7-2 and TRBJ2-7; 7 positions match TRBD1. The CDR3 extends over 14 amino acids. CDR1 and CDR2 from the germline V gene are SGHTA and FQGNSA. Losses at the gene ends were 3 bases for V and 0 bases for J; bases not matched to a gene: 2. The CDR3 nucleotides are TGTGCCAGCAGCTTCGACAGGGCCTCCTACGAGCAGTACTTC. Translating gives CASSFDRASYEQYF.

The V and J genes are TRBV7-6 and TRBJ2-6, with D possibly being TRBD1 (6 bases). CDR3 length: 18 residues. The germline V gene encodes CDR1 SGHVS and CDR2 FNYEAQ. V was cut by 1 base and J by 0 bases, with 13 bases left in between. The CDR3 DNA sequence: TGTGCCAGCAGCTTAGGGGGACATACCATCTCTGGGGCCAACGTCCTGACTTTC. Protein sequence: CASSLGGHTISGANVLTF.

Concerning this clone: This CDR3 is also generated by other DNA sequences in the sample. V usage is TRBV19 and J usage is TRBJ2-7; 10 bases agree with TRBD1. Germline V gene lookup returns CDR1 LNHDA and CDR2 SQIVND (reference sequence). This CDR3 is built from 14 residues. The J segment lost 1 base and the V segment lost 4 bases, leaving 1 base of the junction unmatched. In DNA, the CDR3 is TGTGCCAGTAGTAGACAGGGGGCATCCTACGAGCAGTACTTC. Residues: CASSRQGASYEQYF.

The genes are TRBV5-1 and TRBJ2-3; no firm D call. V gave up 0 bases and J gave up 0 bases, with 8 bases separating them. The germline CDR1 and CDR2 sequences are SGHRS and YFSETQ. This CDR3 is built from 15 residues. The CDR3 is CASSLVALSTDTQYF. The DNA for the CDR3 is TGCGCCAGCAGCTTGGTAGCCCTGAGCACAGATACGCAGTATTTT.

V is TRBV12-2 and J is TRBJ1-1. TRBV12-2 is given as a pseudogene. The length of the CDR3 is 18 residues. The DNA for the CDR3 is TGTGCAAGTCGCTTAGTTGCCTCGGGGGGCGGATTGGGCACTGAAGCTTTCTTT. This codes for CASRLVASGGGLGTEAFF.